This T cell receptor (beta chain) derives from a study of cytomegalovirus exposure and HLA in healthy donors. The sample holds a few counts of this clone. Its target is unknown. Study-wide results and limits: Rarity marked most TCR sequences, yet some public TCRs occurred in many donors. Later on, an analysis found that several of the most significant clusters appeared to be linked to common viral pathogens, which included parvovirus B19. According to an earlier analysis, most TCR beta V segments yielded productive rearrangements about 87% or about 30% of the time.

CDR1 is MDHEN and CDR2 is SYDVKM in the germline V gene. The CDR3 contains 14 residues. V was cut by 3 bases and J by 1 base, with 10 bases left in between. The study sampled nominally healthy donors, though unrecorded immune exposures were likely. The PCR made use of 60 Vbeta and 13 Jbeta primers. The protocol was immunoSEQ multiplex PCR, while the TCRdb copy is restricted to in-frame clones and leaves out a portion. The sample has 130,000 to 150,000 clones, 9.4% seen once. This sequence was found in a male donor in good health and CMV-seronegative. The chain uses TRBV28 and TRBJ2-7, with D tentatively TRBD2 (6 bases). Sequenced input: PBMCs. The CDR3 region is CASSFPSGSYEQYF. DNA of the CDR3: TGTGCCAGCAGTTTCCCCAGCGGGTCCTACGAGCAGTACTTC.